This passage covers 10 T cell receptor beta chains from one sample sequenced in a study of blood T cell repertoires in COVID-19. Clones were sequenced by immunoSEQ multiplex PCR, and TCRdb holds only the in-frame ones, with some missing. The table lists some 120,000 clones, about 89% of them singletons, with approximately 20% in the top ten. Material for sequencing was peripheral blood. The receptors derive from a human donor with acute or convalescent COVID-19. The donor label of this sample is uncertain.

The rearrangement joins TRBV5-1 to TRBJ2-5; D is ambiguous. Trimming pared 3 bases from V and 5 bases from J, leaving 20 bases between. The CDR3 covers 16 residues. Germline CDR1 reads SGHRS; CDR2 reads YFSETQ. The CDR3 loop is CASSSSGSPDRETQYF. Here the CDR3 DNA reads TGCGCCAGCAGCTCCTCCGGGTCTCCGGATCGGGAGACCCAGTACTTC.

The chain recombines TRBV7-2 with TRBJ2-1; 9 nucleotides line up with TRBD1. Germline V CDR1 and CDR2: SGHTA, FQGNSA. V gave up 5 bases and J gave up 3 bases; unmatched junction bases: 5. The CDR3 is 15 amino acids. DNA for the CDR3: TGTGCCAGCAGCCTACAGGGGGCAGGCTACAATGAGCAGTTCTTC. Protein sequence: CASSLQGAGYNEQFF.

J is TRBJ1-1 and V is TRBV12-3 or TRBV12-4; no firm D call. V was shortened by 0 bases and J by 5 bases, with 7 bases between the two germline ends. This CDR3 comprises 13 residues. CDR3 coding DNA: TGTGCCAGCAGTTTAGCGATACGGACTGAAGCTTTCTTT. Residues: CASSLAIRTEAFF.

This chain links TRBV28 with TRBJ2-3; D not resolved. The CDR3 totals 14 residues. The V and J ends lost 4 bases and 6 bases respectively, with 14 bases between them. The germline V gene encodes CDR1 MDHEN and CDR2 SYDVKM. For the CDR3, the DNA is TGTGCCAGCAGTTCCCCAGGTCTGGCGGATACGCAGTATTTT. This translates into CASSSPGLADTQYF.

On this clone: Germline is not matched at one junction end, which may reflect a read error. The gene calls are TRBV20-1 and TRBJ2-5, with a tentative D call TRBD2 (6 bases). The CDR3 runs to 11 residues. Germline CDR1 reads DFQATT; CDR2 reads SNEGSKA (reference sequence). The CDR3 nucleotides are TGCAGCGCTAAGGAGGGAAAGACCCAGTACTTC. Its translation is CSAKEGKTQYF.

The CDR3 DNA is TGTGCCAGCAGTCGGGACAGGGGGGTGTATGGCTACACCTTC. Protein product: CASSRDRGVYGYTF. The chain links TRBV5-4 to TRBJ1-2, with 11 bases that match TRBD1. In germline, CDR1 is SGHNT, CDR2 YYREEE (reference sequence). The CDR3 runs 14 residues. Unmatched junction bases numbered 5, after V lost 5 bases and J lost 5 bases.

V usage is TRBV9 and J usage is TRBJ2-2, with TRBD1 matching over 8 bases. This CDR3 is built from 15 residues. The V segment lost 4 bases and the J segment 2 bases; nucleotides outside the gene matches: 4. CDR1 is SGDLS, CDR2 YYNGEE, per germline. The CDR3 DNA reads as TGTGCCAGCAGCAAGGGGACAGGCAACACCGGGGAGCTGTTTTTT. It codes for CASSKGTGNTGELFF.

CDR3 protein: CSASSRLSADTQYF. CDR3 nucleotide sequence: TGCAGTGCTAGTTCGCGTCTTAGCGCAGATACGCAGTATTTT. The chain joins TRBV20-1 to TRBJ2-3; D is possibly TRBD2 (5 bases). The CDR3 runs 14 residues. The V gene's germline CDR1 is DFQATT and CDR2 SNEGSKA (reference sequence). With 3 bases removed from V and 4 bases from J, the gap between germline ends came to 14 bases.

In its sample, this clone was seen a few times. This sequence joins TRBV20-1 and TRBJ1-2; perhaps TRBD1 as D (6 bases). Germline-derived CDR1 and CDR2 are DFQATT and SNEGSKA (reference sequence). V lost 3 bases and J 2 bases, leaving 13 bases between the germline ends. The length of the CDR3 is 14 residues. This CDR3 reads CSASPLGQNYGYTF. The CDR3 bases are TGCAGTGCTAGTCCCCTTGGACAGAACTATGGCTACACCTTC.

The genes are TRBV19 and TRBJ2-2, with D possibly matching TRBD2 (7 bases). CDR1 is LNHDA and CDR2 is SQIVND in the germline V gene (reference sequence). V was clipped by 3 bases and J by 6 bases, with 14 bases between them. This CDR3 has 15 residues. The CDR3 nucleotides are TGTGCCAGTAGTATGTTCGGGGGGCTAGCCGGGGAGCTGTTTTTT. It yields the protein CASSMFGGLAGELFF.